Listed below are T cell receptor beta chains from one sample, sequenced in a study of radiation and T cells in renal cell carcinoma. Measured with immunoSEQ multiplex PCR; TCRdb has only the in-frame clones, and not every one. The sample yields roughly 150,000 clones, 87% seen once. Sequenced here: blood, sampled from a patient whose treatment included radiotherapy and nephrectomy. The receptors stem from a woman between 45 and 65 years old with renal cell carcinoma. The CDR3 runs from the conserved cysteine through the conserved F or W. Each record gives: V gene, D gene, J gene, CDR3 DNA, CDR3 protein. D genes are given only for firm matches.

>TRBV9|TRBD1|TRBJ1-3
TGTGCCAGCAGCCTCCGGGACAGGGCTGGAAACACCATATATTTT
CASSLRDRAGNTIYF
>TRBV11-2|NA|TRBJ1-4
TGTGCCAGCAGCCCCGGAGGGATACAATACGAAAAACTGTTTTTT
CASSPGGIQYEKLFF
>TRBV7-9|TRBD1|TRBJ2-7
TGTGCCAGCAGCTCTTCAGGACAGGGGGCGAGGCCCGGGGAGCAGTACTTC
CASSSSGQGARPGEQYF
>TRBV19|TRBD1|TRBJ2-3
TGTGCCAGTAGTAGGGACAGGGAATATACGCAGTATTTT
CASSRDREYTQYF
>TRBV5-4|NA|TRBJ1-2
TGTGCCAGCAGCTTCTTCCAGGGTCGAGACTACACCTTC
CASSFFQGRDYTF
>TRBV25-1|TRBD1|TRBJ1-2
TGTGCCAGCAGTGATCCCTCCTGGACAGGGCTTGGCTACACCTTC
CASSDPSWTGLGYTF
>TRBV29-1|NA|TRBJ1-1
TGCAGCGTTGAACCCCCTTACGAGCACAGCCGGTACACTGAAGCTTTCTTT
CSVEPPYEHSRYTEAFF
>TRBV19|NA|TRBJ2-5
TGTGCCAGTAGTCCGACCCTCAGAGAGACCCAGTACTTC
CASSPTLRETQYF
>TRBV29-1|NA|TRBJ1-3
TGCAGCGTTGATTACGGGGGCTCTGGAAACACCATATATTTT
CSVDYGGSGNTIYF
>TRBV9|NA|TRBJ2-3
TGTGCCAGCAGCGCCACTCCTGAAAGCACAGATACGCAGTATTTT
CASSATPESTDTQYF